The 24 T cell receptor beta chains below were found in one sample sequenced in a study of Graves' ophthalmopathy and Graves' hyperthyroidism. From RNA, the CDR3 regions of TCR beta chains were amplified and sequenced. Investigators did first-round RT-PCR with HTBI primers, then second-round multiplex PCR. In TCRdb, the multiplex PCR reads were re-called with MiXCR into one record per CDR3 protein. The repertoire holds some 360,000 distinct CDR3 sequences, with 17% as singletons. The sequencing sample was made of peripheral blood. The receptors here all came from an adult woman with stable Graves' hyperthyroidism.

This clonotype occurred a few times. CDR3 nucleotide sequence: TGTGCCAGCTCACCACCTGGTCTGGTGTACTACGAGCAGTACTTC. Residues: CASSPPGLVYYEQYF. The chain carries TRBV18 and TRBJ2-7, with D unresolved. Germline-derived CDR1 and CDR2 are KGHSH and LQKENI. V was trimmed by 0 bases and J by 3 bases, leaving 12 bases between them. The CDR3 runs 15 residues.

This rearrangement joins TRBV4-1 to TRBJ2-1; a possible D gene is TRBD1 (6 bases). Trimming cost V 8 bases and J 4 bases, with 18 bases left between them. Germline V gives CDR1 MGHRA, CDR2 YSYEKL. The length of the CDR3 is 15 residues. CDR3 protein: CASGVLGTGYNEQFF. CDR3 bases: TGCGCCAGCGGGGTGTTGGGAACAGGGTACAATGAGCAGTTCTTC.

This clonotype was seen ten or more times. The chain recombines TRBV28 with TRBJ2-7, with 7 bases fitting TRBD1. Germline V lookup: CDR1 MDHEN, CDR2 SYDVKM. V shed 8 bases and J 4 bases; nucleotides not matched to a gene: 8. CDR3 length equals 13 residues. DNA of the CDR3: TGTGCCAGCCGACAGGGTCGTAGGTACGAGCAGTACTTC. Translation: CASRQGRRYEQYF.

This clonotype occurred many times. V is TRBV12-3 or TRBV12-4 and J is TRBJ2-5; 7 nucleotides align to TRBD2. The CDR3 spans 13 residues. Trimming removed 5 bases from V and 6 bases from J; junction bases left unmatched: 6. CDR3 coding DNA: TGTGCCAGCAGTCTCTCGGGGGGAAAGACCCAGTACTTC. It codes for CASSLSGGKTQYF.

This clonotype was found a few times. This may stem from a read error, because a much larger clone lies one nucleotide away. V usage is TRBV28 and J usage is TRBJ1-2; D is undetermined. This CDR3 comprises 12 residues. Germline CDR1 reads MDHEN; CDR2 reads SYDVKM. V lost 11 bases, J lost 3 bases, and 13 bases lay in between. The CDR3 bases are TGTGCCGGAGGGAGCCTCGACTATGGCTACACCTTC. This translates into CAGGSLDYGYTF.

This clonotype was seen ten or more times. The chain joins TRBV28 to TRBJ2-5, with D perhaps matching TRBD1 (6 bases). The length of the CDR3 is 15 residues. Germline V gene sequence: CDR1 MDHEN, CDR2 SYDVKM. The V and J ends lost 2 bases and 4 bases respectively, with 14 bases between them. The chain's CDR3 is CASSLQTGFGETQYF. For the CDR3, the DNA is TGTGCCAGCAGTTTACAAACAGGGTTCGGAGAGACCCAGTACTTC.

This clonotype has at least ten counts. The chain is built from TRBV6-1 and TRBJ1-2; D ambiguous. The CDR3 consists of 14 residues. The germline V gene has CDR1 MNHNS and CDR2 SASEGT. Trimming removed 8 bases at V and 0 bases at J, with 13 bases between. The CDR3 DNA sequence: TGTGCCAGCCGTGCACGGGGAGCTAACTATGGCTACACCTTC. Translated, it gives CASRARGANYGYTF.

This clonotype was counted ten times or more. The chain recombines TRBV2 with TRBJ1-6; 7 positions agree with TRBD1. Germline CDR1 reads SNHLY; CDR2 reads FYNNEI. J gave up 12 bases and V 5 bases, and 7 bases lay outside the gene matches. This CDR3 is built from 13 residues. The CDR3 is CASSPQGGEPLHF. As DNA, the CDR3 is TGTGCCAGCAGTCCTCAGGGGGGAGAACCCCTCCACTTT.

This clonotype was recorded at least ten times. The CDR3 region has the DNA TGCAGTGCTAGAGATTTCTTTGGGTTGTTTCCGGGGGTAGCGGGGAAAAAGAGGGAGCAGTACTTC. Translating it yields CSARDFFGLFPGVAGKKREQYF. The chain has TRBV20-1 and TRBJ2-7; 8 bases map to TRBD2. The V segment lost 0 bases and the J segment 7 bases; nucleotides outside the gene matches: 32. This CDR3 has 22 residues. Looked up from germline, CDR1 is DFQATT and CDR2 is SNEGSKA (reference sequence).

This clonotype has a count of ten or more. The genes are TRBV12-3 or TRBV12-4 and TRBJ2-4; 7 bases map to TRBD1. Trimming removed 3 bases from V and 8 bases from J; junction bases left unmatched: 7. The CDR3 is 14 residues long. Here the CDR3 DNA reads TGTGCCAGCAGTTTTAGACAGGGTGGTTACATTCAGTACTTC. This encodes CASSFRQGGYIQYF.

This clonotype was counted at least ten times. V and J are TRBV2 and TRBJ1-5, with 10 bases that match TRBD1. This CDR3 spans 16 amino acids. With 6 bases clipped from V and 0 bases from J, the junction kept 5 bases outside the gene matches. CDR1 is SNHLY and CDR2 is FYNNEI in the germline V gene. DNA of the CDR3: TGTGCCAGCAGGAGGACAGGGGGGGTTAGCAATCAGCCCCAGCATTTT. It specifies CASRRTGGVSNQPQHF.

This clonotype was seen many times. The chain uses TRBV5-1 and TRBJ2-2; 7 positions match TRBD1. The CDR3 runs to 14 residues. The germline V gene has CDR1 SGHRS and CDR2 YFSETQ. J was trimmed by 5 bases and V by 5 bases; bases with no gene match: 6. The CDR3 DNA sequence: TGCGCCAGCAGTACACAGGGGCGGACCGGGGAGCTGTTTTTT. As protein: CASSTQGRTGELFF.

This clonotype showed up just a few times. The rearrangement links TRBV4-1 to TRBJ1-5, with D unresolved. CDR1 is MGHRA and CDR2 is YSYEKL in the germline V gene. The CDR3 loop spans 15 amino acids. V was shortened by 1 base and J by 4 bases, with 11 bases between the two germline ends. CDR3 sequence (DNA): TGCGCCAGCAGCCAAGTCGATCGGAATAATCAGCCCCAGCATTTT. It yields the protein CASSQVDRNNQPQHF.

In its sample, this clonotype was seen many times. This chain joins TRBV27 and TRBJ1-6; 7 bases are a match to TRBD1. Germline lookup yields CDR1 MNHEY and CDR2 SMNVEV (reference sequence). The CDR3 runs to 15 residues. J gave up 7 bases and V 5 bases, and 8 bases lay outside the gene matches. Here the CDR3 reads CASSHLTGENSPLHF. The CDR3 bases are TGTGCCAGCAGTCACCTAACAGGGGAGAATTCACCCCTCCACTTT.

This clonotype was found many times. The V gene is TRBV29-1, the J gene TRBJ1-1, with D maybe TRBD1 (6 bases). V was pared by 4 bases and J by 1 base, with 10 bases between. Germline values: CDR1 SQVTM, CDR2 ANQGSEA. CDR3 size: 13 residues. CDR3 amino acids: CSVVGRGNTEAFF. The CDR3 nucleotides are TGCAGCGTTGTGGGCAGGGGGAACACTGAAGCTTTCTTT.

The chain is built from TRBV2 and TRBJ1-2, with D possibly being TRBD1 (5 bases). The V gene's germline CDR1 is SNHLY and CDR2 FYNNEI. Trimming took off 4 bases at V and 2 bases at J, with 14 bases between the two ends. This CDR3 contains 15 residues. CDR3 amino acids: CASSVGRDGNYGYTF. CDR3 sequence (DNA): TGTGCCAGCAGTGTCGGGAGGGACGGGAACTATGGCTACACCTTC.

The sample holds many counts of this clonotype. The chain recombines TRBV6-2 or TRBV6-3 with TRBJ1-2, with D maybe TRBD1 (6 bases). Germline V CDR1 and CDR2: MNHEY, SVGEGT. CDR3 length: 19 residues. Trimming shortened V by 5 bases and J by 2 bases, and 27 bases separated the two germline ends. Here the CDR3 reads CASSISSFVDSLINYGYTF. CDR3 sequence (DNA): TGTGCCAGCAGTATTTCTTCTTTCGTGGACAGCCTAATAAACTATGGCTACACCTTC.

This chain joins TRBV2 and TRBJ2-2; D is perhaps TRBD2 (5 bases). The CDR3 is 15 residues long. CDR1 and CDR2 from the germline V gene are SNHLY and FYNNEI. Trimming cost V 6 bases and J 1 base, with 12 bases left between them. CDR3 protein: CASRTTRLNTGELFF. The CDR3 DNA sequence: TGTGCCAGCAGGACTACAAGGTTGAACACCGGGGAGCTGTTTTTT.

This clonotype was seen ten or more times. The chain employs TRBV6-2 or TRBV6-3 and TRBJ2-5; D is undetermined. V lost 6 bases and J 5 bases, leaving 16 bases between the germline ends. Germline V gene lookup returns CDR1 MNHEY and CDR2 SVGEGT. The CDR3 sequence is 14 residues long. The CDR3 spells CASRVARKVETQYF. The CDR3 region has the DNA TGTGCCAGCAGGGTTGCTAGGAAGGTGGAGACCCAGTACTTC.

The J gene is TRBJ2-7, the V gene TRBV20-1, with unresolved D. Germline CDR1 reads DFQATT; CDR2 reads SNEGSKA (reference sequence). V lost 3 bases, J lost 1 base, and 10 bases lay in between. The CDR3 is made up of 13 amino acids. Here the CDR3 reads CSASQTGSYEQYF. Written as DNA, the CDR3 is TGCAGTGCTAGTCAGACTGGGTCCTACGAGCAGTACTTC.

The chain recombines TRBV20-1 with TRBJ2-5; 11 nucleotides agree with TRBD2. The V gene end was trimmed by 2 bases and the J gene end by 4 bases; junction bases not matched to a gene: 12. The CDR3 contains 17 residues. The germline V gene encodes CDR1 DFQATT and CDR2 SNEGSKA (reference sequence). CDR3 DNA: TGCAGTGCTAGAACCCGACTAGCGGGGACTCCCGTAGAGACCCAGTACTTC. It is translated as CSARTRLAGTPVETQYF.

Many counts were recorded for this clonotype. The V gene is TRBV5-5, the J gene TRBJ1-1, with unresolved D. The germline gives CDR1 SGHKS, CDR2 YYEKEE (reference sequence). Trimming took 1 base from V and 8 from J, leaving 6 bases between them. This CDR3 is 11 amino acids long. CDR3 residues: CASSLYEEAFF. The CDR3 coding sequence is TGTGCCAGCAGCTTGTACGAGGAAGCTTTCTTT.

This clonotype has a count of ten or more. The chain combines TRBV4-1 with TRBJ1-3; D is uncertain. V was pared by 0 bases and J by 0 bases, with 6 bases between. CDR1 MGHRA and CDR2 YSYEKL come from the germline V gene. The CDR3 is made up of 15 amino acids. CDR3 in amino acids: CASSQDLVSGNTIYF. DNA of the CDR3: TGCGCCAGCAGCCAAGATTTGGTCTCTGGAAACACCATATATTTT.

The table lists this clonotype with many counts. The rearrangement links TRBV20-1 to TRBJ1-5; TRBD1 is a possible D gene (6 bases). Germline V lookup: CDR1 DFQATT, CDR2 SNEGSKA (reference sequence). There are 15 residues in the CDR3. V gave up 2 bases and J gave up 7 bases, with 18 bases separating them. CDR3 sequence (DNA): TGCAGTGCTAGACATGGGGGACAAAGTGGACAGCCCCAGCATTTT. The encoded protein is CSARHGGQSGQPQHF.